The TCR beta chain described here comes from a study of blood T cell repertoires in COVID-19. Background on the study: PBMCs, B-cell-depleted T cells, or T cells provided the cDNA or gDNA that made up the material.

With 5 bases clipped from V and 3 bases from J, the junction kept 6 bases outside the gene matches. CDR3 length: 16 residues. The germline V gene encodes CDR1 SGHVS and CDR2 FNYEAQ. Method: immunoSEQ multiplex PCR; TCRdb's copy keeps in-frame clones and lacks some. The table records 55,000 to 85,000 clones, 88% of them present only once. The V gene is TRBV7-6, the J gene TRBJ2-2; 10 nucleotides align to TRBD2. The TCR was taken from a human donor in a cohort sampled during active COVID-19. Sequenced material: peripheral blood. CDR3 sequence (DNA): TGTGCCAGCAGCCCAAGGACTAGCGGATACACCGGGGAGCTGTTTTTT. Encoded protein: CASSPRTSGYTGELFF.